The 10 T cell receptor beta chains in this list originate from one sample, sequenced in a study of blood T cell repertoires in COVID-19. Generated by immunoSEQ multiplex PCR, the TCRdb table keeps only in-frame clones and is missing some. The table includes 90,000 to 150,000 clones, approximately 80% detected once. The sample consisted of peripheral blood. The receptors here all came from a human donor in a cohort sampled during active COVID-19.

The genes are TRBV7-9 and TRBJ1-1, with 7 bases fitting TRBD1. This CDR3 has 15 amino acids. With 5 bases clipped from V and 2 bases from J, the junction kept 8 bases outside the gene matches. Germline V gives CDR1 SEHNR, CDR2 FQNEAQ (reference sequence). In DNA form, the CDR3 reads TGTGCCAGCAGCCTTGGGGACAGATCTAACACTGAAGCTTTCTTT. It codes for CASSLGDRSNTEAFF.

The chain employs TRBV20-1 and TRBJ1-2; D is undetermined. The CDR3 has 10 amino acids. V shed 3 bases and J shed 6 bases, with 5 bases lying between them. Germline CDR1 reads DFQATT; CDR2 reads SNEGSKA (reference sequence). CDR3 bases: TGCAGTGCTAGGGAGGATGGCTACACCTTC. Translation: CSAREDGYTF.

The chain couples TRBV30 to TRBJ2-7; no clear D gene. Germline V gene data show CDR1 as GTSNPN and CDR2 as SVGIG (reference sequence). The CDR3 has 12 residues. Trimming shortened V by 2 bases and J by 0 bases, and 5 bases separated the two germline ends. CDR3 in DNA: TGTGCCTGGAGTCGAGTCTCCTACGAGCAGTACTTC. Encoded protein: CAWSRVSYEQYF.

The gene calls are TRBV19 and TRBJ1-3, with D possibly being TRBD1 (6 bases). Between the trimmed V and J ends, which lost 4 bases and 0 bases, there was a span of 13 bases. The germline gives CDR1 LNHDA, CDR2 SQIVND (reference sequence). The CDR3 spans 16 residues. CDR3 in amino acids: CASSTLDSHSGNTIYF. CDR3 sequence (DNA): TGTGCCAGTAGTACTCTGGACAGCCACTCTGGAAACACCATATATTTT.

J is TRBJ2-1 and V is TRBV12-5; tentative D call: TRBD2 (5 bases). The ends were cut back, 2 bases at V and 12 bases at J, with 17 bases in the middle. Per the germline V gene, CDR1 is LGHNT and CDR2 is FRNRAP. This CDR3 has 14 amino acids. The CDR3 reads CASGLPPRETRQFF. In DNA, the CDR3 is TGTGCTAGTGGTTTGCCCCCGAGGGAGACAAGGCAGTTCTTC.

This clone came up a few times. The chain has TRBV6-2 or TRBV6-3 and TRBJ2-7, with D hard to call. The CDR3 has 13 residues. Germline assignment: CDR1 MNHEY and CDR2 SVGEGT. V was cut by 4 bases and J by 0 bases, with 7 bases left in between. The chain's CDR3 is CASSFDNSYEQYF. The CDR3 DNA reads TGTGCCAGCAGTTTCGACAACTCCTACGAGCAGTACTTC.

The chain carries TRBV2 and TRBJ1-1; D might be TRBD1 (6 bases). Germline values: CDR1 SNHLY, CDR2 FYNNEI. V was trimmed by 4 bases and J by 4 bases, leaving 16 bases between them. The CDR3 loop spans 15 amino acids. Here the CDR3 DNA reads TGTGCCAGCAGTGGAACAGGGATGGCGGGCACTGAAGCTTTCTTT. Translating it yields CASSGTGMAGTEAFF.

This chain links TRBV29-1 with TRBJ1-2, with D possibly TRBD1 on 6 matching bases. V was clipped by 3 bases and J by 0 bases, with 11 bases between them. In germline, CDR1 is SQVTM, CDR2 ANQGSEA. This CDR3 is 14 amino acids long. CDR3 region: CSVDWTAPNYGYTF. As DNA, the CDR3 is TGCAGCGTTGACTGGACAGCCCCTAACTATGGCTACACCTTC.

V usage is TRBV30 and J usage is TRBJ1-5; unclear D gene. Trimming took off 8 bases at V and 7 bases at J, with 12 bases between the two ends. CDR3 length: 11 residues. Germline CDR1 and CDR2: GTSNPN and SVGIG (reference sequence). In DNA form, the CDR3 reads TGTGCCGGAGGTCTAGACCAGCCCCAGCATTTT. Protein: CAGGLDQPQHF.

The chain couples TRBV24-1 to TRBJ1-1; maybe TRBD1 (5 bases). V lost 0 bases to trimming and J lost 7 bases, with 5 bases between them. Germline V gene lookup returns CDR1 KGHDR and CDR2 SFDVKD. This CDR3 region has 12 residues. The CDR3 loop reads CATSDLDSEAFF. The CDR3 coding sequence is TGTGCCACCAGTGATTTGGACAGTGAAGCTTTCTTT.